The 29 T cell receptor beta chains below all came from one sample that was sequenced in a study of shared clonotypes between healthy human individuals. Cells designated naive CD8 were CD45RO-negative and were positively selected for CCR7, with terminally differentiated effector memory CD45RA+ cells excluded. Measured with immunoSEQ multiplex PCR; TCRdb has only the in-frame clones, and not every one. The table includes about 2,100,000 clones, about 93% detected once. Material: naive CD8+ T cells from PBMCs. The source is a man aged 18 to 30 in good health. Some clones in this sample may be carry-over from other donors' samples.

The rearrangement uses TRBV25-1 and TRBJ1-2; unclear D gene. This CDR3 region has 13 residues. V dropped 2 bases and J dropped 4 bases, with 8 bases sitting between them. Germline values: CDR1 MGHDK, CDR2 SYGVNS. This CDR3 is CASSEVPTYGYTF. CDR3 coding DNA: TGTGCCAGCAGTGAAGTTCCCACCTATGGCTACACCTTC.

CDR3 region: CASSFLGTDTEAFF. CDR3 DNA: TGTGCCAGCAGTTTTCTGGGGACTGACACTGAAGCTTTCTTT. The chain couples TRBV27 to TRBJ1-1, with D maybe TRBD1 (5 bases). Germline-derived CDR1 and CDR2 are MNHEY and SMNVEV (reference sequence). CDR3 length equals 14 residues. Deletions cut 3 bases from V and 3 bases from J, with 11 bases between.

V usage is TRBV6-1 and J usage is TRBJ2-7; 7 positions agree with TRBD2. Germline CDR1 reads MNHNS; CDR2 reads SASEGT. V lost 6 bases, J lost 5 bases, and 10 bases stayed unmatched. CDR3 length equals 14 residues. CDR3 sequence reads: CASRGGGPRDEQYF. CDR3 nucleotides: TGTGCCAGCAGGGGGGGAGGGCCTCGGGACGAGCAGTACTTC.

The CDR3 region has the DNA TGTGCCAGCAGGGAGACAGGAGAAGGACAACAGCCCCAGCATTTT. This encodes CASRETGEGQQPQHF. The chain joins TRBV28 to TRBJ1-5; D is possibly TRBD1 (6 bases). The germline V and J ends were trimmed by 6 bases and 7 bases, with 19 bases remaining between them. Germline V gene data show CDR1 as MDHEN and CDR2 as SYDVKM. The CDR3 loop spans 15 amino acids.

The genes are TRBV15 and TRBJ2-5, with D maybe TRBD2 (5 bases). This CDR3 is built from 16 residues. Trimming removed 5 bases from V and 5 bases from J, with 21 bases in between. The germline CDR1 and CDR2 sequences are LNHNV and YYDKDF (reference sequence). CDR3 loop: CATSGHYGGPTETQYF. CDR3 bases: TGTGCCACCAGCGGCCACTATGGAGGTCCTACCGAGACCCAGTACTTC.

The chain has TRBV9 and TRBJ1-1, with D tentatively TRBD1 (6 bases). The CDR3 extends over 14 amino acids. Per the germline V gene, CDR1 is SGDLS and CDR2 is YYNGEE. V lost 4 bases, J lost 2 bases, and 12 bases lay in between. The chain's CDR3 is CASSSQDRNTEAFF. CDR3 bases: TGTGCCAGCAGCTCACAGGACAGAAACACTGAAGCTTTCTTT. The full variable domain, its missing parts supplied by reference TRBV9 and TRBJ1-1, is DSGVTQTPKHLITATGQRVTLRCSPRSGDLSVYWYQQSLDQGLQFLIQYYNGEERAKGNILERFSAQQFPDLHSELNLSSLELGDSALYFCASSSQDRNTEAFFGQGTRLTVV.

Notes on this clone: Other DNA sequences within the sample encode an identical CDR3. The J gene is TRBJ1-1, the V gene TRBV7-9, with D possibly TRBD1 on 6 matching bases. The germline CDR1 and CDR2 sequences are SEHNR and FQNEAQ (reference sequence). The CDR3 consists of 15 residues. V was clipped by 0 bases and J by 4 bases, with 12 bases between them. The CDR3 DNA reads TGTGCCAGCAGCTTAGCGGGTTCCAGGGGCACTGAAGCTTTCTTT. Encoded protein: CASSLAGSRGTEAFF.

In this sample, this clone turned up once. The rearrangement joins TRBV7-8 to TRBJ1-5, with D perhaps TRBD1 (5 bases). Trimming removed 0 bases from V and 5 bases from J, with 11 bases in between. Germline values: CDR1 SGHVS, CDR2 FQNEAQ. The CDR3 loop spans 15 amino acids. CDR3 region: CASSLATEGDQPQHF. The CDR3 bases are TGTGCCAGCAGCTTAGCGACAGAAGGGGATCAGCCCCAGCATTTT. The full variable domain, in which reference TRBV7-8 and TRBJ1-5 provide the parts outside the CDR3, is GAGVSQSPRYKVAKRGQDVALRCDPISGHVSLFWYQQALGQGPEFLTYFQNEAQLDKSGLPSDRFFAERPEGSVSTLKIQRTQQEDSAVYLCASSLATEGDQPQHFGDGTRLSIL.

CDR3 sequence reads: CASSDGRGLDQPQHF. CDR3 in DNA: TGTGCCAGCAGTGACGGCAGGGGGTTAGATCAGCCCCAGCATTTT. The chain combines TRBV25-1 with TRBJ1-5; 7 nucleotides line up with TRBD1. This CDR3 contains 15 residues. Trimming took 3 bases from V and 5 from J; bases not matched to a gene: 7. The germline V gene encodes CDR1 MGHDK and CDR2 SYGVNS. Together with reference TRBV25-1 and TRBJ1-5, the CDR3 gives the full variable domain: EADIYQTPRYLVIGTGKKITLECSQTMGHDKMYWYQQDPGMELHLIHYSYGVNSTEKGDLSSESTVSRIRTEHFPLTLESARPSHTSQYLCASSDGRGLDQPQHFGDGTRLSIL.

V is TRBV11-2 and J is TRBJ2-1; D unresolved. The CDR3 contains 19 residues. From germline, CDR1 is SGHAT and CDR2 FQNNGV. V was pared by 0 bases and J by 0 bases, with 18 bases between. DNA for the CDR3: TGTGCCAGCAGCTTAGATCTAAGGGTGGCGGTCAGCTCCTACAATGAGCAGTTCTTC. This translates into CASSLDLRVAVSSYNEQFF.

The chain couples TRBV2 to TRBJ2-5; D is ambiguous. The ends were cut back, 8 bases at V and 5 bases at J, with 6 bases in the middle. The CDR3 is made up of 10 amino acids. Germline values: CDR1 SNHLY, CDR2 FYNNEI. The CDR3: CASARETQYF. The CDR3 DNA sequence: TGTGCCAGCGCGAGGGAGACCCAGTACTTC.

The chain combines TRBV29-1 with TRBJ2-7; 9 nucleotides align to TRBD1. The CDR3 runs to 21 residues. Germline V gene sequence: CDR1 SQVTM, CDR2 ANQGSEA. V trimming: 5 bases; J trimming: 0 bases; junction bases outside the gene matches: 26. DNA of the CDR3: TGCAGCGTTAAGGGGATGGCTTATGGGACAGGGACGTCAGCTAGCTCCTACGAGCAGTACTTC. Translation: CSVKGMAYGTGTSASSYEQYF.

This clone was found once. The chain uses TRBV28 and TRBJ1-1; D is unresolved. Per the germline V gene, CDR1 is MDHEN and CDR2 is SYDVKM. Deletions cut 2 bases from V and 8 bases from J, with 15 bases between. This CDR3 is 14 amino acids long. CDR3 bases: TGTGCCAGCAGTTTACCGGGCTTCGGGTGGGAAGCTTTCTTT. This encodes CASSLPGFGWEAFF.

The CDR3 nucleotides read TGTGCCAGCAGCCAAGAAGGGGCCCTTTGGGAGCAGTACTTC. It encodes CASSQEGALWEQYF. J is TRBJ2-7 and V is TRBV4-2; D possibly corresponds to TRBD1 (5 bases). The CDR3 extends over 14 amino acids. From germline, CDR1 is LGHNA and CDR2 YNFKEQ. V was pared by 0 bases and J by 7 bases, with 13 bases between.

The chain links TRBV15 to TRBJ1-1; D call uncertain. The CDR3 runs 19 residues. Germline V lookup: CDR1 LNHNV, CDR2 YYDKDF (reference sequence). Between the trimmed V and J ends, which lost 0 bases and 0 bases, there was a span of 20 bases. CDR3 amino acids: CATSRDRRGPFGMNTEAFF. In DNA, the CDR3 is TGTGCCACCAGCAGAGATCGAAGAGGCCCTTTCGGAATGAACACTGAAGCTTTCTTT.

The chain uses TRBV13 and TRBJ2-2; TRBD2 matches at 10 bases. The V gene end was trimmed by 3 bases and the J gene end by 5 bases; junction bases not matched to a gene: 3. The CDR3 runs 15 residues. From germline, CDR1 is PRHDT and CDR2 FYEKMQ (reference sequence). CDR3 loop: CASSLQREGTGELFF. The DNA of the CDR3 is TGTGCCAGCAGCTTGCAGCGGGAGGGGACCGGGGAGCTGTTTTTT.

V usage is TRBV5-6 and J usage is TRBJ2-1; D uncertain. In germline, CDR1 is SGHDT, CDR2 YYEEEE. V lost 4 bases, J lost 5 bases, and 7 bases lay in between. CDR3 length equals 12 residues. CDR3 region: CASSTENNEQFF. The DNA of the CDR3 is TGTGCCAGCAGCACGGAAAACAATGAGCAGTTCTTC.

The CDR3 DNA reads as TGCGCCAGCAGCCGTGACCCAGGGTTTGAGCAGTACTTC. This sequence encodes CASSRDPGFEQYF. The chain links TRBV4-1 to TRBJ2-7; D possibly corresponds to TRBD1 (5 bases). V lost 4 bases and J lost 7, with 14 bases in between. CDR1 and CDR2 from the germline V gene are MGHRA and YSYEKL. The length of the CDR3 is 13 residues.

The chain is built from TRBV6-1 and TRBJ1-1; no firm D call. The CDR3 length is 12 residues. V dropped 5 bases and J dropped 11 bases, with 15 bases sitting between them. Germline lookup yields CDR1 MNHNS and CDR2 SASEGT. The CDR3 bases are TGTGCCAGCAGTCAAGGGTTCATTGCGGCTTTCTTT. Translating gives CASSQGFIAAFF.

The chain couples TRBV27 to TRBJ2-1; D could derive from TRBD1 or TRBD2 (6 bases each). Germline V CDR1 and CDR2: MNHEY, SMNVEV (reference sequence). The CDR3 consists of 18 residues. V shed 0 bases and J shed 5 bases, with 20 bases lying between them. CDR3 coding DNA: TGTGCCAGCAGTTTATCGCCGGGGGCAGGGGATTCCCACAATGAGCAGTTCTTC. Protein product: CASSLSPGAGDSHNEQFF.

In the case of this clone: Different DNA sequences within this sample yield the same CDR3. The chain recombines TRBV29-1 with TRBJ2-2; no clear D gene. CDR1 and CDR2 from the germline V gene are SQVTM and ANQGSEA. There are 11 residues in the CDR3. V lost 6 bases to trimming and J lost 4 bases, with 6 bases between them. The CDR3 nucleotides are TGCAGCGTACTAATCACCGGGGAGCTGTTTTTT. Its translation: CSVLITGELFF.

The chain joins TRBV4-1 to TRBJ1-3; D not certain. Trimming shortened V by 3 bases and J by 3 bases, and 9 bases separated the two germline ends. This CDR3 contains 14 residues. Germline CDR1 is MGHRA and CDR2 is YSYEKL. Written as DNA, the CDR3 is TGCGCCAGCAGCCATGTGGGATTTGGAAACACCATATATTTT. Its protein product is CASSHVGFGNTIYF.

The chain links TRBV30 to TRBJ2-3, with D possibly TRBD1 on 6 matching bases. The V end was cut by 2 bases, the J end by 4 bases, with 13 bases between. The V gene's germline CDR1 is GTSNPN and CDR2 SVGIG (reference sequence). This CDR3 contains 14 residues. In DNA, the CDR3 is TGTGCCTGGAGTCAGGGGATACGTCCAGATACGCAGTATTTT. The encoded protein is CAWSQGIRPDTQYF. The whole variable domain, filled in from reference TRBV30 and TRBJ2-3, reads SQTIHQWPATLVQPVGSPLSLECTVEGTSNPNLYWYRQAAGRGLQLLFYSVGIGQISSEVPQNLSASRPQDRQFILSSKKLLLSDSGFYLCAWSQGIRPDTQYFGPGTRLTVL.

V gene TRBV7-3 combines with J gene TRBJ2-1; D is unresolved. This CDR3 has 13 amino acids. Germline loops: CDR1 SGHTA, CDR2 FQGTGA. V was pared by 4 bases and J by 6 bases, with 10 bases between. The CDR3 nucleotides read TGTGCCAGCAGCTCTTGGACGGGCAATGAGCAGTTCTTC. It is translated as CASSSWTGNEQFF. Supplemented by reference TRBV7-3 and TRBJ2-1, the full variable domain reads GAGVSQTPSNKVTEKGKYVELRCDPISGHTALYWYRQSLGQGPEFLIYFQGTGAADDSGLPNDRFFAVRPEGSVSTLKIQRTERGDSAVYLCASSSWTGNEQFFGPGTRLTVL.

This clone is a singleton in its sample. This sequence joins TRBV7-9 and TRBJ1-3; 12 nucleotides match TRBD1. V lost 3 bases and J lost 0; bases outside the gene matches: 9. This CDR3 has 19 residues. CDR1 is SEHNR, CDR2 FQNEAQ, per germline (reference sequence). DNA of the CDR3: TGTGCCAGCAGCTTCCCGGGACAGGGGGCCCTTCTCTCTGGAAACACCATATATTTT. Residues: CASSFPGQGALLSGNTIYF. Looking up the rest from reference TRBV7-9 and TRBJ1-3 gives the full variable domain: DTGVSQNPRHKITKRGQNVTFRCDPISEHNRLYWYRQTLGQGPEFLTYFQNEAQLEKSRLLSDRFSAERPKGSFSTLEIQRTEQGDSAMYLCASSFPGQGALLSGNTIYFGEGSWLTVV.

The chain is built from TRBV7-9 and TRBJ2-7; D is unclear. Trimming removed 0 bases from V and 2 bases from J, with 17 bases in between. The CDR3 contains 17 residues. Per the germline V gene, CDR1 is SEHNR and CDR2 is FQNEAQ (reference sequence). CDR3 in amino acids: CASSLAGFGRATYEQYF. The CDR3 DNA follows: TGTGCCAGCAGCTTAGCGGGTTTCGGACGGGCTACCTACGAGCAGTACTTC.

CDR3 sequence reads: CASSYSLGSYEQYF. In DNA, the CDR3 is TGTGCCAGCAGTTACTCGCTAGGCTCCTACGAGCAGTACTTC. The chain is built from TRBV6-5 and TRBJ2-7; unclear D gene. V shed 0 bases and J shed 0 bases, with 6 bases lying between them. This CDR3 region has 14 residues. The germline V gene encodes CDR1 MNHEY and CDR2 SVGAGI.

The V call is TRBV19, the J call TRBJ2-1; 7 bases fit TRBD1. V was clipped by 4 bases and J by 4 bases; unmatched bases: 7. Germline V gene data show CDR1 as LNHDA and CDR2 as SQIVND (reference sequence). The CDR3 runs to 15 residues. CDR3 sequence (DNA): TGTGCCAGTAGTACCGCCGGGACAGCGTACAATGAGCAGTTCTTC. It specifies CASSTAGTAYNEQFF.

The J gene is TRBJ2-7, the V gene TRBV5-1; perhaps TRBD1 as D (5 bases). Looked up from germline, CDR1 is SGHRS and CDR2 is YFSETQ. The CDR3 consists of 15 residues. V was trimmed by 0 bases and J by 7 bases, leaving 17 bases between them. The CDR3 DNA sequence: TGCGCCAGCAGCTTGGCGTTGTCAGGGTACGGGGAGCAGTACTTC. This sequence encodes CASSLALSGYGEQYF.